Each of the 26 T cell receptor beta chains below was sequenced from the same sample in a study of T cells expressing NK-cell markers. TCRdb re-called the 5' RACE reads; every CDR3 protein appears as one record, without DNA. With a few hundred thousand distinct CDR3 sequences in the sample, the ten largest clones hold about 0.4%. The sequencing sample was made of blood T cells: a sorted CD56 or NKG2C T cell subset, CD4+ or CD8+ T cells, or bulk PBMC T cells (not recorded which). These receptors came from a man aged 18 to 29 in good health.

This chain connects TRBV6-5 to TRBJ2-4; TCRdb's D call, TRBD1, is unchecked because there is no DNA. This CDR3 has 15 residues. Germline values: CDR1 MNHEY, CDR2 SVGAGI. The CDR3 sequence is CASSPRRTGENIQYF.

This rearrangement joins TRBV14 to TRBJ2-5; TCRdb's D gene call, TRBD1, goes unchecked for lack of DNA. The CDR3 contains 16 residues. CDR1 and CDR2 from the germline V gene are SGHDN and FVKESK. CDR3 protein: CASSATGTAIQETQYF. The full variable domain, its missing parts supplied by reference TRBV14 and TRBJ2-5, is EAGVTQFPSHSVIEKGQTVTLRCDPISGHDNLYWYRRVMGKEIKFLLHFVKESKQDESGMPNNRFLAERTGGTYSTLKVQPAELEDSGVYFCASSATGTAIQETQYFGPGTRLLVL.

The chain uses TRBV6-2 or TRBV6-3 and TRBJ2-4; TCRdb calls TRBD1, which cannot be checked without DNA. Germline loops: CDR1 MNHEY, CDR2 SVGEGT. This CDR3 spans 14 amino acids. The CDR3 sequence: CASTGDLAKNIQYF.

The rearrangement links TRBV7-6 to TRBJ2-5; TCRdb's D call of TRBD1 is untestable without DNA. The CDR3 runs to 15 residues. CDR1 is SGHVS, CDR2 FNYEAQ, per germline. CDR3 region: CASTQGGGIQETQYF.

V is TRBV12-3 or TRBV12-4 and J is TRBJ2-1; TCRdb picks TRBD2, but there is no DNA to check that call. The CDR3 consists of 13 residues. CDR3 amino acids: CASSLAERYEQFF.

The V gene is TRBV28, the J gene TRBJ2-7; the TCRdb D gene call, TRBD1, has no DNA to confirm it. Germline CDR1 and CDR2: MDHEN and SYDVKM. This CDR3 spans 14 amino acids. The CDR3 sequence: CASAIGTGIREQYF.

J is TRBJ1-4 and V is TRBV12-3 or TRBV12-4. This CDR3 comprises 14 residues. The CDR3 loop is CASTTRATNEKLFF.

The V and J genes are TRBV4-2 and TRBJ1-4; TCRdb's assignment of TRBD1 cannot be checked, as there is no DNA. CDR3 length: 16 amino acids. CDR1 is LGHNA, CDR2 YNFKEQ, per germline. The CDR3 reads CASSQDRDRPIEKLFF.

The chain has TRBV6-5 and TRBJ1-1; TCRdb's assignment of TRBD1 cannot be checked, as there is no DNA. The CDR3 is 13 residues long. Per germline, CDR1 MNHEY and CDR2 SVGAGI. Here the CDR3 reads CASSYSTAGKAFF.

The V and J genes are TRBV5-1 and TRBJ2-7. This CDR3 comprises 15 residues. Germline V CDR1 and CDR2: SGHRS, YFSETQ. CDR3 sequence: CASSLAGSYSYEQYF.

V usage is TRBV4-1 and J usage is TRBJ1-1. Germline V gene lookup returns CDR1 MGHRA and CDR2 YSYEKL. This CDR3 is built from 14 residues. The CDR3 is CASSRSGGDTEAFF.

The chain uses TRBV21-1 and TRBJ2-3; there is no DNA to check the TCRdb D call of TRBD2. TRBV21-1 is assigned pseudogene status. This CDR3 spans 16 amino acids. The CDR3 loop reads CASSPRLAGEKQTQYF.

This sequence joins TRBV12-3 or TRBV12-4 and TRBJ2-2. This CDR3 has 15 residues. The CDR3: CASSLGTGTTGELFF.

This chain uses TRBV12-3 or TRBV12-4 with TRBJ2-1; TCRdb selects TRBD1, and the lack of DNA leaves this call unchecked. The CDR3 spans 11 residues. The CDR3 here is CASSPGQGPFF.

The chain recombines TRBV5-5 with TRBJ2-4; the TCRdb D gene call, TRBD1, has no DNA to confirm it. The CDR3 extends over 16 amino acids. Germline V CDR1 and CDR2: SGHKS, YYEKEE (reference sequence). CDR3 in amino acids: CASSPGRLLAKNIQYF.

This chain links TRBV19 with TRBJ1-1. Per the germline V gene, CDR1 is LNHDA and CDR2 is SQIVND (reference sequence). The CDR3 has 14 residues. The CDR3 is CASMENYKAVEAFF. Variable domain in full (rest from reference TRBV19 and TRBJ1-1): DGGITQSPKYLFRKEGQNVTLSCEQNLNHDAMYWYRQDPGQGLRLIYYSQIVNDFQKGDIAEGYSVSREKKESFPLTVTSAQKNPTAFYLCASMENYKAVEAFFGQGTRLTVV.

This sequence joins TRBV20-1 and TRBJ2-3; there is no DNA to check the TCRdb D call of TRBD2. Germline CDR1 DFQATT, CDR2 SNEGSKA (reference sequence). The CDR3 runs 16 residues. CDR3 region: CSAPNWGEGSTDTQYF.

This sequence joins TRBV7-9 and TRBJ1-1. Germline lookup yields CDR1 SEHNR and CDR2 FQNEAQ (reference sequence). The CDR3 extends over 16 amino acids. The CDR3 spells CASSQQRTVLGTEAFF.

J is TRBJ2-1 and V is TRBV7-6; there is no DNA to check the TCRdb D call of TRBD2. There are 19 residues in the CDR3. Germline-derived CDR1 and CDR2 are SGHVS and FNYEAQ. This CDR3 is CASSSNPPRPRASYNEQFF.

This CDR3 reads CASSADRGWTFF. This chain joins TRBV25-1 and TRBJ1-1; TCRdb calls TRBD1, which cannot be checked without DNA. The CDR3 runs 12 residues. The germline CDR1 and CDR2 sequences are MGHDK and SYGVNS.

The chain combines TRBV19 with TRBJ2-2; no DNA is available, so the TRBD2 call from TCRdb remains unchecked. Per germline, CDR1 LNHDA and CDR2 SQIVND (reference sequence). The CDR3 extends over 17 amino acids. CDR3 in amino acids: CASSILRLAGDTGELFF.

The genes are TRBV29-1 and TRBJ1-1; the TCRdb D gene call, TRBD1, has no DNA to confirm it. The germline gives CDR1 SQVTM, CDR2 ANQGSEA. This CDR3 has 11 amino acids. The CDR3 protein is CSAEQGNEAFF. Full variable domain (outside the CDR3, taken from reference TRBV29-1 and TRBJ1-1): SAVISQKPSRDICQRGTSLTIQCQVDSQVTMMFWYRQQPGQSLTLIATANQGSEATYESGFVIDKFPISRPNLTFSTLTVSNMSPEDSSIYLCSAEQGNEAFFGQGTRLTVV.

The CDR3 protein is CASSVGGTSSYEQYF. The chain links TRBV9 to TRBJ2-7; TCRdb's D call of TRBD1 is untestable without DNA. Germline V gene lookup returns CDR1 SGDLS and CDR2 YYNGEE. The CDR3 consists of 15 residues.

This sequence joins TRBV29-1 and TRBJ2-1. Per germline, CDR1 SQVTM and CDR2 ANQGSEA. This CDR3 spans 15 amino acids. The CDR3 spells CSVVPAGGPNNEQFF.

The rearrangement links TRBV19 to TRBJ2-3; TCRdb lists TRBD2, though no DNA is available to test this call. Germline CDR1 LNHDA, CDR2 SQIVND (reference sequence). The length of the CDR3 is 16 residues. CDR3 sequence reads: CASSRLLAGSTDTQYF.

The chain is built from TRBV4-3 and TRBJ2-2. The CDR3 is 16 residues long. From germline, CDR1 is LGHNA and CDR2 YSLEER. The CDR3 is CASSQEWQRNTGELFF.